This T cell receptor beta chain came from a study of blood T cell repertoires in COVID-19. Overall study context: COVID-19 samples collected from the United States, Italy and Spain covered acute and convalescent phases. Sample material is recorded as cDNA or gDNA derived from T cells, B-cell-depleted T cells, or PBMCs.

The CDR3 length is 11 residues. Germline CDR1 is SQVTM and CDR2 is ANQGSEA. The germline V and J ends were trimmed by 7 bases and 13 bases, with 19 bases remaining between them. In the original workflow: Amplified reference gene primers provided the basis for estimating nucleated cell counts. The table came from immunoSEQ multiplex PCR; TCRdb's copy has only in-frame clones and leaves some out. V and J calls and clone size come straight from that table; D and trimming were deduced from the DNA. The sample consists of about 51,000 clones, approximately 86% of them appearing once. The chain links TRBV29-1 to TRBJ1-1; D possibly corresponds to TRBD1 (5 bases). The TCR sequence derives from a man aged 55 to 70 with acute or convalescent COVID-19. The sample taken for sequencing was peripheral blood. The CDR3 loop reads CSGYSPGEIFF. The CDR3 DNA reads TGCAGCGGCTACAGCCCGGGGGAGATTTTCTTT.